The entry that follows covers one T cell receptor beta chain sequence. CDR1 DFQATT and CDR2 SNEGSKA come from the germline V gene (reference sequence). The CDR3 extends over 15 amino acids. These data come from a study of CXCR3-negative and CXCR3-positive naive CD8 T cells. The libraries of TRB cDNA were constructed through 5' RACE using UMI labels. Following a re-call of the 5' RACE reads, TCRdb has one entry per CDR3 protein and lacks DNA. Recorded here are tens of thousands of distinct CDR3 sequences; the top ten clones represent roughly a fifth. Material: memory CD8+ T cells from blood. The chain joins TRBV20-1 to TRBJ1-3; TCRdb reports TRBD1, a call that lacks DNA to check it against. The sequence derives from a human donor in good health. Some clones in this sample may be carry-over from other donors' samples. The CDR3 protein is CSARDRDRDGNTIYF.